The T cell receptor (beta chain) described here comes from a study of cytomegalovirus exposure and HLA in healthy donors. Study outcomes and limitations: The study recorded 164 TCR beta chains that were cytomegalovirus-associated. In vitro work confirmed that three CMV-associated chains recognize CMV antigens.

As concerns this clone: What it binds is not known.

Germline assignment: CDR1 SGDLS and CDR2 YYNGEE. The CDR3 has 15 residues. V lost 0 bases, J lost 6 bases, and 3 bases stayed unmatched. Assay used: immunoSEQ multiplex PCR; TCRdb lists only in-frame clones, some missing. The sample includes over 150,000 clones, around 84% of them seen just once. Sequencing was carried out using PBMCs. The origin of this receptor is a man aged 18-30 years in good health and CMV-seropositive. The chain links TRBV9 to TRBJ2-1, with 10 positions matching TRBD1. The DNA of the CDR3 is TGTGCCAGCAGCGTAGAGACAGGGGGCCCCAATGAGCAGTTCTTC. This gives the protein CASSVETGGPNEQFF.